This TCR beta chain was documented in a study of cytomegalovirus exposure and HLA in healthy donors. The PCR made use of 60 Vbeta and 13 Jbeta primers. Data came from immunoSEQ multiplex PCR; TCRdb stores just in-frame clones and leaves some out. The table records about 73,000 clones, around 67% of them present only once. The sequenced sample was PBMCs. The sequence came from a woman between 50 and 59 years old in good health and CMV-seropositive.

CDR3 region: CASSSLRFGQFNGYTF. The CDR3 DNA follows: TGTGCCAGCAGCTCGCTTCGCTTTGGACAATTTAACGGCTACACCTTC. V and J are TRBV7-9 and TRBJ1-2, with a tentative D call TRBD1 (5 bases). In germline, CDR1 is SEHNR, CDR2 FQNEAQ (reference sequence). The CDR3 is made up of 16 amino acids. V was shortened by 4 bases and J by 8 bases, with 23 bases between the two germline ends.